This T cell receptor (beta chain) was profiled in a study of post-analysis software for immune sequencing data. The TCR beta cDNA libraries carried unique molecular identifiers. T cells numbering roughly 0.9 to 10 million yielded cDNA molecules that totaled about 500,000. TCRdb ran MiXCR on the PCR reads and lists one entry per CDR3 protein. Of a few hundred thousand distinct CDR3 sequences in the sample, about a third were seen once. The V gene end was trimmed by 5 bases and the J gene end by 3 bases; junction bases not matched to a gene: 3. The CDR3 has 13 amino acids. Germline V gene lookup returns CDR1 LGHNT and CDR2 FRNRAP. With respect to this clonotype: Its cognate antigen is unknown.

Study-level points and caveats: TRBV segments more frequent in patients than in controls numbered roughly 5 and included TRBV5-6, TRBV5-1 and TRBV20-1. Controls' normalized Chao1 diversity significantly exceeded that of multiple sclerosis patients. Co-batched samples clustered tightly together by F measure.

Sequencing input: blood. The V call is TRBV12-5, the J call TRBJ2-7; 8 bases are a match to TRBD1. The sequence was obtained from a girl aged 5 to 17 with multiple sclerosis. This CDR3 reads CASGPGQGYEQYF. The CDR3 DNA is TGTGCTAGTGGTCCAGGACAGGGCTACGAGCAGTACTTC.